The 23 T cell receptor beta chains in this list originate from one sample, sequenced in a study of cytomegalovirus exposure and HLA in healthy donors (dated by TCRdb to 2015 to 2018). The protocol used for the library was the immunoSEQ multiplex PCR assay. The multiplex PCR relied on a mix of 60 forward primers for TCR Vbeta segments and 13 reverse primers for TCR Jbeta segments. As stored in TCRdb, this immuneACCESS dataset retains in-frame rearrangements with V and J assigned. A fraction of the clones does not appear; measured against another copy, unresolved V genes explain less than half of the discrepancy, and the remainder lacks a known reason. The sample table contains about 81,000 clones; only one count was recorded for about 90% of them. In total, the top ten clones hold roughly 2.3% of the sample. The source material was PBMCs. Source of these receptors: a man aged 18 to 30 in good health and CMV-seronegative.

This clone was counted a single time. CDR3 sequence: CAWSVGTGINSPLHF. DNA of the CDR3: TGTGCCTGGAGTGTGGGGACAGGGATTAATTCACCCCTCCACTTT. The gene calls are TRBV30 and TRBJ1-6; 9 bases line up with TRBD1. Germline V CDR1 and CDR2: GTSNPN, SVGIG (reference sequence). This CDR3 is built from 15 residues. V was clipped by 0 bases and J by 6 bases; unmatched bases: 3.

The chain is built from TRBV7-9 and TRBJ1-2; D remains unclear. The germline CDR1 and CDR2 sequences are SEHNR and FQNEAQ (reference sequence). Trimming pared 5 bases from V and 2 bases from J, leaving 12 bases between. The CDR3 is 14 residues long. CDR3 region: CASSRGLPNYGYTF. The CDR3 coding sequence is TGTGCCAGCAGCCGCGGGCTCCCAAACTATGGCTACACCTTC.

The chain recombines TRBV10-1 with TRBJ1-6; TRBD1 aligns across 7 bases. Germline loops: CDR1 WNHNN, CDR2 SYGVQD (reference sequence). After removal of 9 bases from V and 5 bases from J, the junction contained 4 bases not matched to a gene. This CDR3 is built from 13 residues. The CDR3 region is CARRDRDNSPLHF. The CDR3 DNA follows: TGCGCCAGACGGGACAGAGATAATTCACCCCTCCACTTT.

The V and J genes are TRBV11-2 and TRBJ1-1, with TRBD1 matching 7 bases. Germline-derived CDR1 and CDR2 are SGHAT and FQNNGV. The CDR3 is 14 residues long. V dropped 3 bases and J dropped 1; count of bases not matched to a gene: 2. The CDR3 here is CASSFRQGNTEAFF. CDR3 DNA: TGTGCCAGCAGCTTCCGACAGGGGAACACTGAAGCTTTCTTT.

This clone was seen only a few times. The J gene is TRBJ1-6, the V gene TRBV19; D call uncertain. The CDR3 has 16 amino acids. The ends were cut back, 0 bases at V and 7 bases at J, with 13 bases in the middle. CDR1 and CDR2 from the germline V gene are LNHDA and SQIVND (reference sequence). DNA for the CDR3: TGTGCCAGTAGTATAGAGGTTGGGCAGATAAATTCACCCCTCCACTTT. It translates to CASSIEVGQINSPLHF.

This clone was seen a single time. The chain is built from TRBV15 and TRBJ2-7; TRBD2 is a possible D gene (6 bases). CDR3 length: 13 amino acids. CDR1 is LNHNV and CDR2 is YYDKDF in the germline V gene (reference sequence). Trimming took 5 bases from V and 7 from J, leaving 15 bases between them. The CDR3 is CATSGGTFQEQYF. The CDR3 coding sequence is TGTGCCACCAGCGGCGGGACCTTTCAAGAGCAGTACTTC.

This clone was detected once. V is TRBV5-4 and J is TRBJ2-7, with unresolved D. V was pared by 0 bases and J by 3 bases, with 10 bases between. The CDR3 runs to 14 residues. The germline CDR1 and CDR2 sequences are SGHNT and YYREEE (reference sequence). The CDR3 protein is CASSLAPSRYEQYF. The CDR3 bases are TGTGCCAGCAGCTTGGCGCCCAGTCGCTACGAGCAGTACTTC.

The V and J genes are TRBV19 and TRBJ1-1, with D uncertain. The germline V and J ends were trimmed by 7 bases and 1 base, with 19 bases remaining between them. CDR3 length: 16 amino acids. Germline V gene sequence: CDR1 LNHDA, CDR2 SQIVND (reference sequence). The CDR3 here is CASKKGGSIENTEAFF. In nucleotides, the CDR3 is TGTGCCAGTAAAAAGGGCGGGTCCATAGAGAACACTGAAGCTTTCTTT.

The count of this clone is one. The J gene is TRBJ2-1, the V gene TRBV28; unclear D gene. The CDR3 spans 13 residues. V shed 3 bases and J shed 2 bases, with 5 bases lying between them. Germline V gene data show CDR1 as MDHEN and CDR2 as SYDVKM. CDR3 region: CASSFLPYNEQFF. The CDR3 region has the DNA TGTGCCAGCAGTTTTCTCCCCTACAATGAGCAGTTCTTC.

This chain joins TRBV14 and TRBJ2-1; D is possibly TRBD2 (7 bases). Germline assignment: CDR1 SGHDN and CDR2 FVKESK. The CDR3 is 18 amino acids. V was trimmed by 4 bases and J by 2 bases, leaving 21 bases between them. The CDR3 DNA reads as TGTGCCAGCAGCCGGGATGACCTAGCGGACAGCCCCTACAATGAGCAGTTCTTC. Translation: CASSRDDLADSPYNEQFF.

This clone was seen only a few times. The CDR3 sequence is CASSSRTGQRGYTF. The CDR3 coding sequence is TGTGCCAGTTCCTCCCGGACAGGGCAACGTGGCTACACCTTC. The chain uses TRBV19 and TRBJ1-2; 8 bases map to TRBD1. J lost 7 bases, V lost 8 bases, and 12 bases had no gene match. Per germline, CDR1 LNHDA and CDR2 SQIVND (reference sequence). The CDR3 runs 14 residues.

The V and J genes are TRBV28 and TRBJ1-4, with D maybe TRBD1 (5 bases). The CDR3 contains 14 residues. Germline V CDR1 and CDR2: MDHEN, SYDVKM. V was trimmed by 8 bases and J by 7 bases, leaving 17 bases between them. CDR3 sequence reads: CASRGAPGFEKLFF. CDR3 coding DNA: TGTGCCAGCCGCGGGGCCCCAGGGTTTGAAAAACTGTTTTTT. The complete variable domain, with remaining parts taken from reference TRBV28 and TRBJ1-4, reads DVKVTQSSRYLVKRTGEKVFLECVQDMDHENMFWYRQDPGLGLRLIYFSYDVKMKEKGDIPEGYSVSREKKERFSLILESASTNQTSMYLCASRGAPGFEKLFFGSGTQLSVL.

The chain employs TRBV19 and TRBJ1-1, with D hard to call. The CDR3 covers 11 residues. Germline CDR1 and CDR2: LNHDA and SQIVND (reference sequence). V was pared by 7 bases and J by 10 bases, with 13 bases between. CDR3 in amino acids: CASKARELAFF. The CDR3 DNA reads TGTGCCAGTAAGGCGAGGGAGTTAGCTTTCTTT. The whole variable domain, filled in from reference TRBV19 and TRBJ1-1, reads DGGITQSPKYLFRKEGQNVTLSCEQNLNHDAMYWYRQDPGQGLRLIYYSQIVNDFQKGDIAEGYSVSREKKESFPLTVTSAQKNPTAFYLCASKARELAFFGQGTRLTVV.

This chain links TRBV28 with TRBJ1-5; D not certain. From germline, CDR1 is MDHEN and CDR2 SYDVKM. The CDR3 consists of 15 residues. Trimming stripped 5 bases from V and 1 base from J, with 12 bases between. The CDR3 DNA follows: TGTGCCAGCAGTAGGGCAGGCGGGAGCAATCAGCCCCAGCATTTT. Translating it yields CASSRAGGSNQPQHF.

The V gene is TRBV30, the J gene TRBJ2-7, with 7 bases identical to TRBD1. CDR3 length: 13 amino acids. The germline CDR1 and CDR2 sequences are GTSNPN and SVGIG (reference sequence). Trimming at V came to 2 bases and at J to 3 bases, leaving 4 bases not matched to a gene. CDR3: CAWSTGELYEQYF. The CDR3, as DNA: TGTGCCTGGAGTACAGGGGAACTCTACGAGCAGTACTTC.

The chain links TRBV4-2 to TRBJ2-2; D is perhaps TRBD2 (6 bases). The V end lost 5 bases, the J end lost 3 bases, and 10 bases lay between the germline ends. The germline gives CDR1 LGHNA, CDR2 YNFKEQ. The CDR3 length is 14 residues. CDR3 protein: CASSDSGDTGELFF. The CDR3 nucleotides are TGTGCCAGCAGCGATTCGGGGGACACCGGGGAGCTGTTTTTT.

In DNA, the CDR3 is TGCGCCAGCAGCCAAGACTCGGGGAGCTCCTACAATGAGCAGTTCTTC. It yields the protein CASSQDSGSSYNEQFF. The rearrangement links TRBV4-3 to TRBJ2-1; TRBD2 might be the D (5 bases). The germline V gene has CDR1 LGHNA and CDR2 YSLEER. The CDR3 runs 16 residues. Deletions cut 0 bases from V and 0 bases from J, with 9 bases between.

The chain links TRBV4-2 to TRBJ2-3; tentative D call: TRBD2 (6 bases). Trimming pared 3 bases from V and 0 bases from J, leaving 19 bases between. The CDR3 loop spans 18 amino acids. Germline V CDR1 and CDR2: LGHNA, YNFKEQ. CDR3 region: CASSQANRLVGSTDTQYF. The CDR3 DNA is TGTGCCAGCAGCCAGGCCAATCGACTAGTGGGTAGCACAGATACGCAGTATTTT.

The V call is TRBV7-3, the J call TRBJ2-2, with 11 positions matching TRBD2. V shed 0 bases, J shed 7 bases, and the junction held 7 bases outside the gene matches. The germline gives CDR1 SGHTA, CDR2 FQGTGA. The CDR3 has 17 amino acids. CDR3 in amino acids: CASSLTERLAGFGELFF. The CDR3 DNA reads TGTGCCAGCAGCTTAACTGAGCGACTAGCGGGATTCGGGGAGCTGTTTTTT.

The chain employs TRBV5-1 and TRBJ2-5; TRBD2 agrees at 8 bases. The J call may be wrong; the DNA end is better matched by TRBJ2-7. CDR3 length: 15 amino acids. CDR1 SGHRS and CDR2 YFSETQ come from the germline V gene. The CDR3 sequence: CASSLGSGIVYEQYF. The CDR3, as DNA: TGCGCCAGCAGCTTGGGTAGCGGGATCGTCTACGAGCAGTACTTC.

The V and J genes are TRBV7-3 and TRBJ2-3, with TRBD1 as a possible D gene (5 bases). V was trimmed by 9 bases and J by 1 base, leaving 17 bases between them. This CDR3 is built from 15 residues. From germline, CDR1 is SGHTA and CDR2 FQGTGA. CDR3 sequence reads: CASRHQGRGTDTQYF. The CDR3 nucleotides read TGTGCCAGTCGCCATCAGGGCAGGGGCACAGATACGCAGTATTTT.

DNA for the CDR3: TGTGCCAGCAGGACTAGCGGAGCTTACACAGATACGCAGTATTTT. It is translated as CASRTSGAYTDTQYF. This chain joins TRBV28 and TRBJ2-3, with 9 bases lining up with TRBD2. The V segment lost 6 bases and the J segment 2 bases; nucleotides outside the gene matches: 6. Germline assignment: CDR1 MDHEN and CDR2 SYDVKM. The CDR3 is made up of 15 amino acids.

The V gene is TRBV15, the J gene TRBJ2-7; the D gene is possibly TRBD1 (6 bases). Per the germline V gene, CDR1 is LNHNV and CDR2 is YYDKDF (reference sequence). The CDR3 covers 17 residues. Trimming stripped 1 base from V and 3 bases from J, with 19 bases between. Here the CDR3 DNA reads TGTGCCACCAGCAGAGTCATGGGGGCAGGGAACTTCTACGAGCAGTACTTC. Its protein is CATSRVMGAGNFYEQYF.